The text below deals with one T cell receptor (beta chain). This clone was detected only a few times. This receptor's antigen is unknown. No much larger clone exists at a distance of one base, and base qualities are not known. Whole blood was collected in K2EDTA tubes by collaborating institutions according to the institutions' own protocols. For TCRbeta analysis, collaborator samples were shipped as frozen whole blood, as isolated PBMCs, or as DNA extracted from either sample type. This entry belongs to a study of blood T cell repertoires in COVID-19 (TCRdb year 2020). Some background on the complete study: Samples covering the acute and convalescent phases of COVID-19 were provided by collaborators in the United States, Italy and Spain. The prospective study material was composed of cDNA or gDNA derived from T cells, B-cell-depleted T cells, or PBMCs. Deeply sampled blood TCRbeta repertoires from subjects exposed to, actively infected with, or recovered from COVID-19 were included in the dataset. A freely available public database, intended as a resource for researchers studying the immune response to SARS-CoV-2, is where the repertoires were released. The samples were drawn from the first 160 participants of the ongoing ImmuneRACE study and from 1,200 or so subjects provided by 6 global collaborators. The sample metadata nearly always contained a de-identified subject ID, COVID-19 status, age in years and sex. HLA class I and class II types, where available, came from metadata supplied by the sample provider rather than from assay-based typing. The paper as a whole reports these results and caveats: The amount of clinical and demographic metadata varied by source and participant and was provided uncurated.

TCRbeta CDR3 regions were amplified from genomic DNA using the immunoSEQ Assay, a bias-controlled multiplex PCR. Turning to the authors' computational methods: Nucleated cell counts per sample were estimated from amplification of reference gene primers within the assay. To quantify the absolute abundance of each unique TCRbeta CDR3 rearrangement, sequence reads were collapsed and filtered. For each sample, productive Simpson clonality was calculated as the square root of Simpson's diversity index across productive rearrangements. TCRdb mirrors the immuneACCESS table, restricted to in-frame sequences. Some clones are absent from its copies; in checked studies, under half trace to an unresolved V gene, and the reason for the others is unknown. D and trimming were read from the DNA, whereas the V and J calls and clone size are those reported in that table. The sample includes about 130,000 clones, with approximately 81% observed a single time. 30% to 45% of the sample is held by the ten biggest clonotypes.

What was sequenced was peripheral blood. The receptor was derived from a man aged 35 to 55 with active or convalescent COVID-19.

CDR3 reads: CASTVELTGFGELFF. The DNA sequence follows: TGTGCCAGTACCGTCGAGTTAACGGGGTTCGGGGAGCTGTTTTTT. The sequence joins TRBV19 to TRBJ2-2, and the D gene may be TRBD2, 5 bases matching. The CDR1 and CDR2 encoded by the germline V gene (reference sequence) are LNHDA and SQIVND. V is reduced by 7 bases and J by 7 bases, leaving a spacing of 19 bases between them. The CDR3 runs 15 amino acids, cysteine and phenylalanine included. Only the CDR3 DNA stays, 45 bases, in frame from base 1.